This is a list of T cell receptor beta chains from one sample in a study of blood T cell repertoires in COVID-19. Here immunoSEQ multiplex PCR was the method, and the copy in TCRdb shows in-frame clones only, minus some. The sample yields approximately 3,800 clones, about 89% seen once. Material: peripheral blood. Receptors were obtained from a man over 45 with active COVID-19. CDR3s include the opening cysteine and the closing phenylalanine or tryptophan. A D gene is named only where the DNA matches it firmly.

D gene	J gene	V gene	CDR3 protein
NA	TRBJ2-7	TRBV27	CASSRRQGSSYEQYF
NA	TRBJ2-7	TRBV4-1	CASSPEQATLTYEQYF
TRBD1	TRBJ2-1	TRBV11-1	CASSLEGTGGNEQFF
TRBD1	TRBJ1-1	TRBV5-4	CASSPRQGRGNTEAFF
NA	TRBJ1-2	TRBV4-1	CASSQVSMFRDTYGYTF
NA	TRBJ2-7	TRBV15	CATSRDLPLANEQYF
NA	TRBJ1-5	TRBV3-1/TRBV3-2	CASSQVTGGNQPQHF
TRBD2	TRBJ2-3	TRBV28	CASSSTGGTTDTQYF
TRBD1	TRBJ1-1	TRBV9	CASSDQTGGKNTEAFF
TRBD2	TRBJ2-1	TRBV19	CASREGLANYNEQFF
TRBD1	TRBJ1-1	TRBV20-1	CSASIPGQGYTTEAFF
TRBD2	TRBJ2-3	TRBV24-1	CATSDPLAGDYTDTQYF
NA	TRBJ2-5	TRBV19	CASSSSGQETQYF
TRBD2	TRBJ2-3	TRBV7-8	CASSLARSGRAHTQYF
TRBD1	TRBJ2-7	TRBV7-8	CASSSDLTGTGSYEQYF
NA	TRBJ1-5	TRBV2	CASMSPGGGNQPQHF
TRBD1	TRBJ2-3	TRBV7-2	CASSKDRGSESQYF
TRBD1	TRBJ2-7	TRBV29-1	CSVEDRTFNRGGGSSYEQYF
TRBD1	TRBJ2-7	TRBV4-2	CASSPSTGASEQYF
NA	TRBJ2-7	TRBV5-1	CASTERGNREQYF
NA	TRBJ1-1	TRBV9	CASSYGAGAMNTEAFF
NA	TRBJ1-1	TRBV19	CASSMGRANTEAFF
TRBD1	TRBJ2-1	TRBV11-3	CASSLSGTGYSYNEQFF
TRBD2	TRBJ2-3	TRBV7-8	CASSSLTVSTSGSAQYF
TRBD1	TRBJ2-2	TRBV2	CASSGTGEDTGELFF
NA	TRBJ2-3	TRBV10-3	CAISDTKRDTRHSDTQYF
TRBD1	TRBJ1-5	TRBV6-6	CASRDRGWGNQPQHF
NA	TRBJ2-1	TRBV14	CASSLHPRGTYNEQFF
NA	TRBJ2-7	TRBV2	CASSEAVTSLDYEQYF
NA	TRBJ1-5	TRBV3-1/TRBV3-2	CASSQDSCLQPQHF
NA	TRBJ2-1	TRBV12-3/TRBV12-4	CASSSGRVEQFF
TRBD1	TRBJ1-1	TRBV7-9	CASSLAGTENTEAFF
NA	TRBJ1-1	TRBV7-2	CASSPRRRDTEAFF
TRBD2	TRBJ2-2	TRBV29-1	CSVEAGGRNTGELFF
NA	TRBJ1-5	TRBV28	CASTSVRGGNQPQHF
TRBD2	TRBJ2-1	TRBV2	CASSRLGLAGRDEQFF
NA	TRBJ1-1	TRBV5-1	CASSLEPDSEAFF
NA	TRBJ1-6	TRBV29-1	CSVGQSGNSPLHF
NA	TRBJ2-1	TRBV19	CASIYEQFF
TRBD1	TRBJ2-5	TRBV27	CASSPGQWGETQYF
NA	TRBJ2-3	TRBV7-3	CASSFGGPPDTQYF
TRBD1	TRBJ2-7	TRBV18	CASSPEPGQGYLSYEQYF
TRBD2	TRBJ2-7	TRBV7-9	CASSKLAGGPNEQYF
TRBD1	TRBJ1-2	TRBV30	CAWETGGPPGVYGYTF
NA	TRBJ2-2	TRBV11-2	CASSLLGGRGELFF
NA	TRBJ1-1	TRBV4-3	CASSQEEMGASEAFF
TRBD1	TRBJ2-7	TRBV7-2	CASSPHRQGKGEQYF
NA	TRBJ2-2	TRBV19	CASLNRRVAGELFF
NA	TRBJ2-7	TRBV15	CATSRGGTESYEQYF
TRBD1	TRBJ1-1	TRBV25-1	CASSELYRGANTEAFF
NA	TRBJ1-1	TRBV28	CASSFSGVPEAFF
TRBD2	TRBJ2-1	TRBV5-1	CASTPLAGVKNEQFF
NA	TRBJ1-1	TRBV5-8	CASSPHAGDTEAFF
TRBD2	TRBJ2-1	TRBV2	CASSATRTRPYNEQFF
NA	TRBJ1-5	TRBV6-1	CASSERGPGPQHF
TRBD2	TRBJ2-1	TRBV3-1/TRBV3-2	CASSLPASGVYNEQFF
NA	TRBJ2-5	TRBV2	CASSEARPDQETQYF